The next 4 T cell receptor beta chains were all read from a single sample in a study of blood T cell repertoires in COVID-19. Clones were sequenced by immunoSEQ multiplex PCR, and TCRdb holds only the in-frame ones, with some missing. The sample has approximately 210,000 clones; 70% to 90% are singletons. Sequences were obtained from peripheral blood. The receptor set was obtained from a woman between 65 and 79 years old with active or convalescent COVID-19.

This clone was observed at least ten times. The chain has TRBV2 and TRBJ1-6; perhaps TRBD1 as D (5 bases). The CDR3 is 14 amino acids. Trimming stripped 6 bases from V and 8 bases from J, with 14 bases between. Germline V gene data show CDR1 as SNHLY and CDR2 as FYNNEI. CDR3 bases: TGTGCCAGCAGGATGGACATGGCGGATTCACCCCTCCACTTT. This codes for CASRMDMADSPLHF. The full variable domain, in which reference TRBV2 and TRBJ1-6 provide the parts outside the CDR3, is EPEVTQTPSHQVTQMGQEVILRCVPISNHLYFYWYRQILGQKVEFLVSFYNNEISEKSEIFDDQFSVERPDGSNFTLKIRSTKLEDSAMYFCASRMDMADSPLHFGNGTRLTVT.

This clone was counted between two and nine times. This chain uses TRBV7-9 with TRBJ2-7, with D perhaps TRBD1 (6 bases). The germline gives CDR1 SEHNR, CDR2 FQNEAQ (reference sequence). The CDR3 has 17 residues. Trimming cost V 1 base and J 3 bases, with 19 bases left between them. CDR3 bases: TGTGCCAGCAGCTTAGGCGCCAGGGGCCGAACCTTCTACGAGCAGTACTTC. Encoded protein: CASSLGARGRTFYEQYF. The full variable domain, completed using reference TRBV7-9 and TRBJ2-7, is DTGVSQNPRHKITKRGQNVTFRCDPISEHNRLYWYRQTLGQGPEFLTYFQNEAQLEKSRLLSDRFSAERPKGSFSTLEIQRTEQGDSAMYLCASSLGARGRTFYEQYFGPGTRLTVT.

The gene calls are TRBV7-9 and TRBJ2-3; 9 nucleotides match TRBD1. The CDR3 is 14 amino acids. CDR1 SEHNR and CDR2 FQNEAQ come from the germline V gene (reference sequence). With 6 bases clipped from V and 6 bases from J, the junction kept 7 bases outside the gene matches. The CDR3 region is CASRRPDRGDTQYF. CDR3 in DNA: TGTGCCAGCAGGCGGCCCGACAGGGGGGATACGCAGTATTTT.

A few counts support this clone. CDR3 sequence (DNA): TGCGCCAGCAGCCAAGTTCCGGACACCCATTCTAATGAAAAACTGTTTTTT. Translating gives CASSQVPDTHSNEKLFF. The chain employs TRBV4-1 and TRBJ1-4; TRBD1 might be the D (5 bases). There are 17 residues in the CDR3. Germline CDR1 and CDR2: MGHRA and YSYEKL. V was trimmed by 1 base and J by 3 bases, leaving 15 bases between them.